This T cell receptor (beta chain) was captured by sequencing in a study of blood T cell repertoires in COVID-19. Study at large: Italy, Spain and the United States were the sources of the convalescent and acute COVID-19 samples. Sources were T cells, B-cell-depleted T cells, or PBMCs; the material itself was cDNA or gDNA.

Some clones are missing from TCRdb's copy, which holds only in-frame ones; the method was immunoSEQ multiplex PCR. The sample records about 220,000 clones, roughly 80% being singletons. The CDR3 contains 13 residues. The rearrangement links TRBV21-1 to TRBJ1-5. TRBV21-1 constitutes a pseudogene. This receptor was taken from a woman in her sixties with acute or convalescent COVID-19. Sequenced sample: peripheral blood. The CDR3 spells CANTETGLQPQHF. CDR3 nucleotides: TGTGCCAACACGGAAACGGGACTACAGCCCCAGCATTTT.